Below, 4 T cell receptor beta chains from the same sample are listed, as sequenced in a study of T cells in Graves' hyperthyroidism and ophthalmopathy. What was amplified from RNA transcripts were TCR beta CDR3 regions. The TCR CDR3 was amplified in a first-round RT-PCR using the HTBI primer set. From the multiplex PCR reads, TCRdb called clonotypes with MiXCR, one entry per CDR3 protein. The sample lists roughly 710,000 distinct CDR3 sequences, roughly a third occurring once. Specimen: blood. The receptor set was obtained from a woman in her 40s with Graves' hyperthyroidism.

There are many counts of this clonotype. This rearrangement joins TRBV20-1 to TRBJ1-5; no reliable D call. CDR1 is DFQATT, CDR2 SNEGSKA, per germline (reference sequence). CDR3 length: 12 residues. Trimming took off 4 bases at V and 3 bases at J, with 7 bases between the two ends. Here the CDR3 DNA reads TGCAGTGCTAATAGCGTCAATCAGCCCCAGCATTTT. Protein: CSANSVNQPQHF.

This clonotype was seen repeatedly, ten times or more. The chain joins TRBV6-5 to TRBJ1-2, with D possibly being TRBD1 (6 bases). Trimming stripped 8 bases from V and 8 bases from J, with 18 bases between. This CDR3 has 13 residues. Germline CDR1 is MNHEY and CDR2 is SVGAGI. The CDR3 is CASGRDKIWGYTF. Here the CDR3 DNA reads TGTGCCAGCGGGCGGGACAAGATTTGGGGCTACACCTTC.

The chain recombines TRBV5-4 with TRBJ2-2, with TRBD1 identical over 7 bases. This CDR3 is 16 amino acids long. The V and J ends lost 8 bases and 2 bases, in that order; junction bases with no gene match: 12. In germline, CDR1 is SGHNT, CDR2 YYREEE (reference sequence). CDR3 residues: CASSLPGTENTGELFF. In DNA form, the CDR3 reads TGTGCCAGTAGCCTGCCAGGGACAGAAAACACCGGGGAGCTGTTTTTT.

V usage is TRBV19 and J usage is TRBJ1-1; 7 positions match TRBD1. Germline V lookup: CDR1 LNHDA, CDR2 SQIVND (reference sequence). This CDR3 spans 12 amino acids. After removal of 5 bases from V and 8 bases from J, the junction contained 5 bases not matched to a gene. In nucleotides, the CDR3 is TGTGCCAGTAGTCGAAAGGACAGGGAAGCTTTCTTT. Translation: CASSRKDREAFF.